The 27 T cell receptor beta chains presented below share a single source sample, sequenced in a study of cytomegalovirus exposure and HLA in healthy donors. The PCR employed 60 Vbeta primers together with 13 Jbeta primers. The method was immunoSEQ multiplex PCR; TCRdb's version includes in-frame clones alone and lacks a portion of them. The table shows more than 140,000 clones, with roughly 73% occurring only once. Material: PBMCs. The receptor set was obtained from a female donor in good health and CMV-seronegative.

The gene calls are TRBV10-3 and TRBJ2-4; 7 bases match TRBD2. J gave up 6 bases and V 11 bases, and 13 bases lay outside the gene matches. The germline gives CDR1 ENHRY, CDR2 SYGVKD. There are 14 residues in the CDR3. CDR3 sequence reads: CASWEGGNRNIQYF. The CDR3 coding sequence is TGTGCCTCGTGGGAGGGCGGGAATAGAAACATTCAGTACTTC.

The CDR3 sequence is CASNLDRPYNEQFF. DNA for the CDR3: TGTGCCAGCAACCTCGACAGGCCCTACAATGAGCAGTTCTTC. The J gene is TRBJ2-1, the V gene TRBV28, with D tentatively TRBD1 (6 bases). The length of the CDR3 is 14 residues. V dropped 7 bases and J dropped 2 bases, with 12 bases sitting between them. Germline V gene data show CDR1 as MDHEN and CDR2 as SYDVKM.

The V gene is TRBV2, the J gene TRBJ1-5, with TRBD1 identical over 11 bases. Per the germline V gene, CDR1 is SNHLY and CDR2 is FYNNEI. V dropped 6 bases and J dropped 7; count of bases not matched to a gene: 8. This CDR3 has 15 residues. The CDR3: CASRGGTGGWQPQHF. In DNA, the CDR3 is TGTGCCAGCAGGGGAGGGACAGGGGGTTGGCAGCCCCAGCATTTT.

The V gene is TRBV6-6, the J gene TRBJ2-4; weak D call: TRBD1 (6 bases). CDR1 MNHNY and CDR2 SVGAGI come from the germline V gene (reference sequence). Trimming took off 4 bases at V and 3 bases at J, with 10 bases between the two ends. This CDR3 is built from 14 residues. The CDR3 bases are TGTGCCAGCAGTTCCGACAGGATCAAAAACATTCAGTACTTC. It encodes CASSSDRIKNIQYF.

CDR3 residues: CATSRGQGARTGELFF. CDR3 nucleotide sequence: TGTGCCACCAGCAGAGGACAGGGGGCGCGAACCGGGGAGCTGTTTTTT. The chain employs TRBV15 and TRBJ2-2, with 10 bases aligning to TRBD1. The germline gives CDR1 LNHNV, CDR2 YYDKDF (reference sequence). This CDR3 comprises 16 residues. The ends lost 1 base at V and 5 bases at J; junction bases unmatched: 4.

The CDR3 reads CASAGTGGLGYEQYF. The CDR3 nucleotides are TGTGCCAGCGCCGGAACGGGGGGCTTAGGGTACGAGCAGTACTTC. This chain links TRBV14 with TRBJ2-7, with a weak D call TRBD2 (7 bases). This CDR3 has 15 amino acids. V was cut by 8 bases and J by 4 bases, with 21 bases left in between. Germline V gene lookup returns CDR1 SGHDN and CDR2 FVKESK.

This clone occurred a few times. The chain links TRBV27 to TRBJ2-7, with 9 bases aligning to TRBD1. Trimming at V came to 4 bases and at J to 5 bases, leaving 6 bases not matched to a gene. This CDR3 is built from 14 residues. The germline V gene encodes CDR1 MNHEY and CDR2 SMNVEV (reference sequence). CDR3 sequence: CASSSTGGADEQYF. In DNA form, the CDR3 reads TGTGCCAGCAGTTCAACAGGGGGCGCGGACGAGCAGTACTTC.

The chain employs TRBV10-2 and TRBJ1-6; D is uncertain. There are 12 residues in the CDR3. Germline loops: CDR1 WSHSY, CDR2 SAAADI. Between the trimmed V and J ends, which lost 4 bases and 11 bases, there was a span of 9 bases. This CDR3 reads CASSVREPPLHF. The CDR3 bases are TGCGCCAGCAGTGTCCGGGAACCACCCCTCCACTTT.

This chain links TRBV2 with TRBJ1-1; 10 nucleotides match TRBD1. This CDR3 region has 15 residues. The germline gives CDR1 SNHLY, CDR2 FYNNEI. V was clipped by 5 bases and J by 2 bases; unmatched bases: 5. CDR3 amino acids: CASSRRTGGNTEAFF. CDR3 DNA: TGTGCCAGCAGTAGACGGACAGGGGGAAACACTGAAGCTTTCTTT.

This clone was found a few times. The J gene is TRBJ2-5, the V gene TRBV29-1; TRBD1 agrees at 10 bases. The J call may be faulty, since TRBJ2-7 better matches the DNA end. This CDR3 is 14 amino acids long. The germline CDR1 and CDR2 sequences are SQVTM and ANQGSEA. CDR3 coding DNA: TGCAGCACCAGGGGAAGACAGGGGGCCGGCGAGCAGTACTTC. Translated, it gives CSTRGRQGAGEQYF.

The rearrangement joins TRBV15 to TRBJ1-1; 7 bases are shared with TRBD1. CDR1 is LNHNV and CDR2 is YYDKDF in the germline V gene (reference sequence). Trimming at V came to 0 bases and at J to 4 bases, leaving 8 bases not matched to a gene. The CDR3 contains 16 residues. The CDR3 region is CATSRDGWDRPTEAFF. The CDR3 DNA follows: TGTGCCACCAGCAGAGATGGATGGGACAGACCCACTGAAGCTTTCTTT.

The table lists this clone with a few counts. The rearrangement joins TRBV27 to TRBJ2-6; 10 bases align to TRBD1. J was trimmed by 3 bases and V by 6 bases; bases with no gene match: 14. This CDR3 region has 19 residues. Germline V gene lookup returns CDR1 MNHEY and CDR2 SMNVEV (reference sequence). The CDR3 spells CASRKPGTGENRGANVLTF. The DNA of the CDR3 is TGTGCCAGCAGAAAACCCGGGACAGGGGAAAACCGTGGGGCCAACGTCCTGACTTTC.

As DNA, the CDR3 is TGTGCCAGCAGTTACTCTAGGGCAGGGGGATGGAGAGCTTTCTTT. It translates to CASSYSRAGGWRAFF. The V and J genes are TRBV6-5 and TRBJ1-1; 7 bases map to TRBD1. The CDR3 totals 15 residues. Unmatched junction bases numbered 11, after V lost 0 bases and J lost 10 bases. CDR1 is MNHEY and CDR2 is SVGAGI in the germline V gene.

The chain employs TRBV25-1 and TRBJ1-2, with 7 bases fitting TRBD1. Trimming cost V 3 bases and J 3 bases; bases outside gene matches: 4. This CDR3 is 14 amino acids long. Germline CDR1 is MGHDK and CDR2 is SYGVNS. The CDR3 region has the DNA TGTGCCAGCAGTGACATCGGGACAGACTATGGCTACACCTTC. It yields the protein CASSDIGTDYGYTF.

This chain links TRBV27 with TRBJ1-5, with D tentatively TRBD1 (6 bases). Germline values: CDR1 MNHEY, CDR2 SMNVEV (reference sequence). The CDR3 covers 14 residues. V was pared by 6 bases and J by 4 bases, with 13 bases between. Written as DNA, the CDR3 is TGTGCCAGCAGCCAACAGGGTCCGAATCAGCCCCAGCATTTT. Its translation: CASSQQGPNQPQHF.

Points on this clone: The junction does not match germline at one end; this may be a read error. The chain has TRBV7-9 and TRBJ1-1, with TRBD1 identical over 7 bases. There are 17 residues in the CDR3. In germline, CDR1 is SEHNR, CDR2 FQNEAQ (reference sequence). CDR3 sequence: CSSSFPPDRPSNTEAFF. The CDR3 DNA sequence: TGTTCCAGCAGCTTTCCCCCGGACAGGCCCTCGAACACTGAAGCTTTCTTT.

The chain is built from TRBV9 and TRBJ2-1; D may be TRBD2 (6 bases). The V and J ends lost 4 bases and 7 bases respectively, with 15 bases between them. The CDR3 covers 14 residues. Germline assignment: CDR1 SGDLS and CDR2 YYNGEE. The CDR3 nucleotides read TGTGCCAGCAGCCCGAGACTAGGGAGGAATGAGCAGTTCTTC. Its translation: CASSPRLGRNEQFF.

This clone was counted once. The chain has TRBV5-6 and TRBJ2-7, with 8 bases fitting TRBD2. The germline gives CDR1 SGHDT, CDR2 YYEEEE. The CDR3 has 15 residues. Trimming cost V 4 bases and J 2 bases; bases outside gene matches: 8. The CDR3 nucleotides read TGTGCCAGCAGCCCCCGAGTAGCGGGGACCTACGAGCAGTACTTC. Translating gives CASSPRVAGTYEQYF.

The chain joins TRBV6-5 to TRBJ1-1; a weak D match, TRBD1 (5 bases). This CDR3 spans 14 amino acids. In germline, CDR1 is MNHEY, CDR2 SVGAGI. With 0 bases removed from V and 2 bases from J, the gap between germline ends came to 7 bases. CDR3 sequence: CASSYSGDNTEAFF. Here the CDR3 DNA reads TGTGCCAGCAGTTACTCAGGGGATAACACTGAAGCTTTCTTT.

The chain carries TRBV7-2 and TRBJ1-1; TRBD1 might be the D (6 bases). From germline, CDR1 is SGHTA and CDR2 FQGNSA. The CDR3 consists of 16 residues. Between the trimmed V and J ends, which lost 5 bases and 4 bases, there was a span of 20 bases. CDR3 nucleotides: TGTGCCAGCAGCCCTAACAGGGCGGCGGGCCCCACTGAAGCTTTCTTT. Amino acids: CASSPNRAAGPTEAFF. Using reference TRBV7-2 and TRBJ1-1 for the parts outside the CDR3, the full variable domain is GAGVSQSPSNKVTEKGKDVELRCDPISGHTALYWYRQSLGQGLEFLIYFQGNSAPDKSGLPSDRFSAERTGGSVSTLTIQRTQQEDSAVYLCASSPNRAAGPTEAFFGQGTRLTVV.

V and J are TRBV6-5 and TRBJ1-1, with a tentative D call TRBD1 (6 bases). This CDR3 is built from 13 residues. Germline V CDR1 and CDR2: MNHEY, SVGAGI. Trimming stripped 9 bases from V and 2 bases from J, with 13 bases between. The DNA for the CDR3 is TGTGCCAGTAAAGGACAGACTAACACTGAAGCTTTCTTT. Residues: CASKGQTNTEAFF.

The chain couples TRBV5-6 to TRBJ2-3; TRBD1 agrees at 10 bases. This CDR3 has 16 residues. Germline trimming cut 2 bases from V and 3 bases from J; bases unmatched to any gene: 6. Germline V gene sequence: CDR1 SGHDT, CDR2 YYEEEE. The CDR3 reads CASSFRTGGATDTQYF. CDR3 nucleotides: TGTGCCAGCAGCTTCAGGACAGGGGGGGCAACAGATACGCAGTATTTT.

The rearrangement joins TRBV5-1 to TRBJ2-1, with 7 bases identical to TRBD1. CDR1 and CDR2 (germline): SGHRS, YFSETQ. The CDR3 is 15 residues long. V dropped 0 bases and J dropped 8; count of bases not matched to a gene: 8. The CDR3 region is CASSLGGTGEDEQFF. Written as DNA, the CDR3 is TGCGCCAGCAGCTTGGGTGGTACAGGGGAAGATGAGCAGTTCTTC.

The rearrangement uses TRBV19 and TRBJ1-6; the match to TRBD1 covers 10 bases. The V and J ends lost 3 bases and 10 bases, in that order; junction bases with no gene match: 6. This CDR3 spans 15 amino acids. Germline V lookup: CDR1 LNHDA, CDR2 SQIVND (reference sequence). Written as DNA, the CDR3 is TGTGCCAGTAGTATTGACAGGGGGCGCGGATCACCCCTCCACTTT. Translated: CASSIDRGRGSPLHF.

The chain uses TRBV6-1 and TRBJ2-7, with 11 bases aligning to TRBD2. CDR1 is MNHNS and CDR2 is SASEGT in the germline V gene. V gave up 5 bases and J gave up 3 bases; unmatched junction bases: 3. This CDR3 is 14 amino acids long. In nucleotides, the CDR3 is TGTGCCAGCAGTTTAGCGGGGGGGCACTACGAGCAGTACTTC. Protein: CASSLAGGHYEQYF.

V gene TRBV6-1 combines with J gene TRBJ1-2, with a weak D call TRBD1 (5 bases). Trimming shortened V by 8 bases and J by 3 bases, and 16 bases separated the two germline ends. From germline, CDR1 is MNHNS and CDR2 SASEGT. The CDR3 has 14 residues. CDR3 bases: TGTGCCAGCTTACAGGAATCCATATACTATGGCTACACCTTC. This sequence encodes CASLQESIYYGYTF.

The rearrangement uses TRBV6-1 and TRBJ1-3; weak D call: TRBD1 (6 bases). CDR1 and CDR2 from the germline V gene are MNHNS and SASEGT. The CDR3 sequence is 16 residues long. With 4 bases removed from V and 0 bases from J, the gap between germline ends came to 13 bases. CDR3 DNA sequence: TGTGCCAGCAGTGCCCTGGACAGTTCCTCTGGAAACACCATATATTTT. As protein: CASSALDSSSGNTIYF.